This TCR beta chain was sequenced in a study of cytomegalovirus exposure and HLA in healthy donors. This CDR3 is 16 amino acids long. The trim removed 5 bases at V and 4 bases at J, leaving 12 bases unmatched. Germline CDR1 and CDR2: MNHNY and SVGAGI (reference sequence). General observations from the study: Across donors, presence/absence analyses took sequencing depth to be roughly uniform.

PCR employed 60 Vbeta and 13 Jbeta primers. Per the original methods: Later work found around 85 million unique TCR beta chains, with about 10 million shared. Libraries were prepared by immunoSEQ multiplex PCR; TCRdb keeps only in-frame clonotypes and omits some of them. That table gives V, J and clone size, and the DNA gave D and trimming. The top ten hold 1.5% to 2% of the sample, which has approximately 180,000 clones, around nine tenths seen once. For this clone: The antigen remains undetermined.

The V and J genes are TRBV6-6 and TRBJ2-7; TRBD2 matches at 9 bases. The TCR originated in a woman under 30 in good health and CMV-seronegative. Sequenced material: PBMCs. The CDR3 loop reads CASSRGRGGAGYEQYF. CDR3 coding DNA: TGTGCCAGCAGTAGAGGGCGCGGGGGGGCCGGTTACGAGCAGTACTTC.